The TCR beta chain under discussion was sequenced for a study of blood T cells in healthy people across ages. Whole-study findings and limits: From one million sequenced T cells, diversity estimates were lower bounds.

A second PCR of 7 to 11 cycles used a sample-barcoded 5' primer and a J-beta primer mix. TCRdb re-called the 5' RACE reads through MiXCR, storing one row per CDR3 protein. Among 1.5 million to 2 million distinct CDR3 sequences listed, about 31% were seen once. Notes on this clonotype: The antigen remains undetermined.

V gave up 4 bases and J gave up 4 bases; unmatched junction bases: 7. The CDR3 consists of 14 residues. Germline V gene data show CDR1 as DFQATT and CDR2 as SNEGSKA (reference sequence). The receptor was isolated from a woman aged 30 to 39 in good health. The specimen was blood. The chain combines TRBV20-1 with TRBJ1-1, with TRBD1 matching 9 bases. The CDR3 is CSAKQGAGSTEAFF. The CDR3 region has the DNA TGCAGTGCTAAACAGGGGGCAGGAAGCACTGAAGCTTTCTTT.